The T cell receptor beta chain described here comes from a study of T-cell reconstitution after alpha-beta-depleted transplantation in children (dated by TCRdb to the mid-2010s). Regarding the complete study: Using TCR repertoire profiling, the study quantitatively followed how T-cell immune reconstitution unfolded in children after TCRalphabeta/CD19-depleted allogeneic hematopoietic cell transplantation.

Library method: PCR. This sample was sequenced with an Illumina HiSeq 2500. To normalize quantification of the TCRbeta repertoire, the TCR libraries were built with molecular barcoding that relied on unique molecular identifiers. TCRdb cleaned the public reads at Q25 with fastp, built clones with MiXCR and kept in-frame beta chains. CDR3 protein duplicates are merged, each entry listing the most common genes and DNA. The sample has approximately 210,000 distinct CDR3 sequences on record, roughly 15% of them singletons. The leading ten clones occupy approximately 13% of the sample. This clonotype was counted between two and nine times. Its antigen specificity is not known. Base qualities are not recorded, but no much larger clone differs from it by a single base. CDR1 is given as MNHNS and CDR2 as SASEGT, both from the germline V gene. Inclusive of the bounding cysteine and phenylalanine, the CDR3 is 16 residues long. Only CDR3 DNA is held: 48 bases, read in frame from base 1. Unmatched junction bases come to 5, with V trimmed by 2 bases and J by 0 bases.

The rearrangement joined TRBV6-1 to TRBJ2-3, and TRBD1 aligns with 7 junction nucleotides. This specimen was PBMCs from the stem cell graft donor, taken from the stem cell graft. This TCR was recovered from a human donor who donated a stem cell graft to a child with acute lymphoblastic leukemia. This receptor has the CDR3 CASSEFSGQSTDTQYF. The DNA reads as follows: TGTGCCAGCAGTGAATTCTCGGGACAGAGCACAGATACGCAGTATTTT.